This passage covers 23 T cell receptor beta chains from one sample sequenced in a study of early T cells in non-severe SARS-CoV-2 infection. TCRdb reprocessed the 5' RACE reads with MiXCR, giving one entry per CDR3 protein. Seen here are tens of thousands of distinct CDR3 sequences, approximately 13% observed once, and the top ten hold more than 6.5%. Sequencing input: whole blood. These receptors were taken from an adult who was a healthcare worker with PCR-confirmed SARS-CoV-2 infection or an uninfected control (not recorded which).

This clonotype was found a few times. The CDR3 loop reads CASRPGSTRTDTQYF. The CDR3 region has the DNA TGTGCCAGCAGACCCGGGAGTACCCGCACAGATACGCAGTATTTT. V usage is TRBV21-1 and J usage is TRBJ2-3; the D call of TRBD1 is as the table states it, not checked on the DNA. TRBV21-1 is a known pseudogene. The CDR3 has 15 residues.

The gene calls are TRBV5-1 and TRBJ1-1, with D tentatively TRBD1 (5 bases). CDR3 size: 13 residues. V was cut by 5 bases and J by 1 base, with 9 bases left in between. Per germline, CDR1 SGHRS and CDR2 YFSETQ. Written as DNA, the CDR3 is TGCGCCAGCAGTCCGCAGGGGAACACTGAAGCTTTCTTT. As protein: CASSPQGNTEAFF.

Here the CDR3 DNA reads TGCAGTGCTAGGGAATATCGACTAGCGGGAGGGCTCCGTGAGCAGTTCTTC. Translating gives CSAREYRLAGGLREQFF. The chain employs TRBV20-1 and TRBJ2-1; 14 positions agree with TRBD2. The V gene's germline CDR1 is DFQATT and CDR2 SNEGSKA (reference sequence). This CDR3 region has 17 residues. The ends lost 3 bases at V and 9 bases at J; junction bases unmatched: 13.

This chain connects TRBV29-1 to TRBJ2-1; D is undetermined. The germline V gene has CDR1 SQVTM and CDR2 ANQGSEA. Trimming cost V 0 bases and J 7 bases, with 7 bases left between them. The CDR3 covers 12 residues. The CDR3 reads CSVEDLGNEQFF. CDR3 in DNA: TGCAGCGTTGAAGATTTAGGGAATGAGCAGTTCTTC.

This clonotype was detected ten times or more. It may be a read error: a sequence one base away is much more abundant. The V gene is TRBV12-3 or TRBV12-4, the J gene TRBJ2-3, with 10 bases fitting TRBD2. Germline trimming cut 4 bases from V and 0 bases from J; bases unmatched to any gene: 1. The CDR3 has 15 residues. CDR3 DNA sequence: TGTGCCAGCAGTTCGACTAGCGGGAGCACAGATACGCAGTATTTT. Amino acids: CASSSTSGSTDTQYF.

This chain uses TRBV21-1 with TRBJ2-4; TRBD2 reflects the table's D call only, with no check against the DNA. TRBV21-1 is deemed a pseudogene. The CDR3 is 18 amino acids. CDR3: CASSKESLAGRSENIQYF. The CDR3 nucleotides read TGTGCCAGCAGCAAAGAGTCACTAGCGGGTCGGAGTGAAAACATTCAGTACTTC.

The V call is TRBV7-3, the J call TRBJ2-3, with 7 bases matching TRBD2. Trimming removed 5 bases from V and 4 bases from J; junction bases left unmatched: 21. Germline lookup yields CDR1 SGHTA and CDR2 FQGTGA. The CDR3 loop spans 19 amino acids. DNA of the CDR3: TGTGCCAGCAGCCGACGGCGAGGGGTTGGCGGGAGCGGGGCAGATACGCAGTATTTT. Its protein is CASSRRRGVGGSGADTQYF. The complete variable domain, with remaining parts taken from reference TRBV7-3 and TRBJ2-3, reads GAGVSQTPSNKVTEKGKYVELRCDPISGHTALYWYRQSLGQGPEFLIYFQGTGAADDSGLPNDRFFAVRPEGSVSTLKIQRTERGDSAVYLCASSRRRGVGGSGADTQYFGPGTRLTVL.

The table lists this clonotype with many counts. This rearrangement joins TRBV24-1 to TRBJ2-1, with TRBD1 matching over 7 bases. J gave up 1 base and V 4 bases, and 6 bases lay outside the gene matches. Looked up from germline, CDR1 is KGHDR and CDR2 is SFDVKD. The CDR3 covers 16 residues. The CDR3 here is CATSDSTGRSYNEQFF. The CDR3 DNA is TGTGCCACCAGTGACTCGACAGGGCGTTCCTACAATGAGCAGTTCTTC.

This clonotype was observed a few times. This chain links TRBV6-5 with TRBJ2-2; 7 nucleotides agree with TRBD2. The CDR3 is made up of 16 amino acids. The V gene end was trimmed by 6 bases and the J gene end by 4 bases; junction bases not matched to a gene: 11. The germline gives CDR1 MNHEY, CDR2 SVGAGI. In nucleotides, the CDR3 is TGTGCCAGCAGACCCAAACCCACTAGCGTCACCGGGGAGCTGTTTTTT. It specifies CASRPKPTSVTGELFF.

The chain is built from TRBV4-2 and TRBJ2-3, with 7 bases lining up with TRBD2. The CDR3 covers 16 residues. Trimming took 0 bases from V and 5 from J; bases not matched to a gene: 8. Looked up from germline, CDR1 is LGHNA and CDR2 is YNFKEQ. The CDR3 DNA follows: TGTGCCAGCAGCCAAGAAAGGTCGGGAGGAGGAGATACGCAGTATTTT. Amino acids: CASSQERSGGGDTQYF.

In this sample, this clonotype turned up a few times. The chain employs TRBV25-1 and TRBJ2-5, with 14 bases lining up with TRBD2. Losses at the gene ends were 5 bases for V and 4 bases for J; bases not matched to a gene: 6. Germline CDR1 is MGHDK and CDR2 is SYGVNS. The CDR3 has 16 residues. The CDR3 loop is CASSKGLAGGAETQYF. The CDR3 coding sequence is TGTGCCAGCAGTAAAGGACTAGCGGGAGGTGCAGAGACCCAGTACTTC. The variable domain in full, with the rest retrieved from reference TRBV25-1 and TRBJ2-5, is EADIYQTPRYLVIGTGKKITLECSQTMGHDKMYWYQQDPGMELHLIHYSYGVNSTEKGDLSSESTVSRIRTEHFPLTLESARPSHTSQYLCASSKGLAGGAETQYFGPGTRLLVL.

The sample holds many counts of this clonotype. This sequence joins TRBV7-9 and TRBJ1-1; no definite D call. Trimming took off 1 base at V and 6 bases at J, with 12 bases between the two ends. The CDR3 consists of 14 residues. Germline V gene lookup returns CDR1 SEHNR and CDR2 FQNEAQ (reference sequence). DNA of the CDR3: TGTGCCAGCAGCTTAGAATATGCGGCGGCTGAAGCTTTCTTT. Translation gives CASSLEYAAAEAFF.

This sequence joins TRBV9 and TRBJ2-7, with TRBD2 matching over 9 bases. J gave up 1 base and V 0 bases, and 2 bases lay outside the gene matches. This CDR3 is 15 amino acids long. Germline values: CDR1 SGDLS, CDR2 YYNGEE. CDR3 coding DNA: TGTGCCAGCAGCGTAGATAGCGGGAGTTCCTACGAGCAGTACTTC. This encodes CASSVDSGSSYEQYF.

This clonotype has a count of ten or more. The genes are TRBV19 and TRBJ2-5, with 10 positions matching TRBD2. In germline, CDR1 is LNHDA, CDR2 SQIVND (reference sequence). The CDR3 is 15 residues long. V shed 6 bases, J shed 5 bases, and the junction held 9 bases outside the gene matches. CDR3 sequence reads: CASRTSGRAQETQYF. The CDR3 DNA follows: TGTGCCAGTAGGACAAGCGGGAGGGCTCAGGAGACCCAGTACTTC.

This clonotype was observed at least ten times. This chain uses TRBV6-6 with TRBJ1-2; TRBD1 aligns across 10 bases. Per the germline V gene, CDR1 is MNHNY and CDR2 is SVGAGI (reference sequence). This CDR3 has 17 residues. Trimming cost V 6 bases and J 4 bases; bases outside gene matches: 14. CDR3 amino acids: CASRFGTWDRGGYGYTF. DNA of the CDR3: TGTGCCAGCAGATTCGGCACCTGGGACAGGGGTGGCTATGGCTACACCTTC.

V and J are TRBV3-1 and TRBJ2-1; D unclear. V gave up 4 bases and J gave up 3 bases, with 7 bases separating them. CDR1 is LGHDT, CDR2 YNNKEL, per germline (reference sequence). CDR3 length: 13 residues. The CDR3 DNA is TGTGCCAGCAGCCCCTCCTACTACAATGAGCAGTTCTTC. Translated: CASSPSYYNEQFF.

V is TRBV7-2 and J is TRBJ2-6, with D possibly TRBD1 on 5 matching bases. The CDR3 is made up of 15 amino acids. V gave up 5 bases and J gave up 4 bases, with 12 bases separating them. Germline assignment: CDR1 SGHTA and CDR2 FQGNSA. The CDR3 DNA reads TGTGCCAGCAGCCCGGACATCAACGGGGCCAACGTCCTGACTTTC. This translates into CASSPDINGANVLTF.

The rearrangement joins TRBV10-3 to TRBJ2-2, with 8 bases aligning to TRBD2. V lost 7 bases to trimming and J lost 7 bases; unmatched junction nucleotides: 17. The CDR3 contains 17 residues. Germline V gives CDR1 ENHRY, CDR2 SYGVKD. CDR3 DNA: TGTGCCATCACAGGGGCCCAAGCGGGAGCATGGATCGGGGAGCTGTTTTTT. Amino acid sequence: CAITGAQAGAWIGELFF.

Here the CDR3 reads CASSYSGQANNSPLHF. The CDR3 nucleotides read TGTGCCAGCAGTTACTCGGGGCAGGCAAATAATTCACCCCTCCACTTT. V is TRBV6-5 and J is TRBJ1-6; D is possibly TRBD1 (5 bases). Germline loops: CDR1 MNHEY, CDR2 SVGAGI. CDR3 length: 16 amino acids. The V gene lost 0 bases and the J gene lost 5 bases, with 11 bases spanning the gap.

This clonotype occurred a few times. The chain recombines TRBV3-1 with TRBJ2-6, with 7 bases aligning to TRBD1. Germline CDR1 and CDR2: LGHDT and YNNKEL (reference sequence). The trim removed 2 bases at V and 0 bases at J, leaving 7 bases unmatched. The CDR3 is made up of 18 amino acids. The CDR3 spells CASSQQGQAYSGANVLTF. Written as DNA, the CDR3 is TGTGCCAGCAGCCAACAAGGACAGGCATACTCTGGGGCCAACGTCCTGACTTTC. The entire variable domain, with the rest obtained from reference TRBV3-1 and TRBJ2-6, is as follows: DTAVSQTPKYLVTQMGNDKSIKCEQNLGHDTMYWYKQDSKKFLKIMFSYNNKELIINETVPNRFSPKSPDKAHLNLHINSLELGDSAVYFCASSQQGQAYSGANVLTFGAGSRLTVL.

This clonotype was seen a handful of times. The DNA is omitted, as the CDR3 cannot be located on it reliably, and the CDR3 follows TCRdb's listing. This chain connects TRBV29-1 to TRBJ2-7; TRBD1, the table's D call, was not compared with the DNA. The CDR3 sequence runs 12 residues, both termini included. CDR1 is SQVTM and CDR2 is ANQGSEA in the germline V gene. The CDR3 is CSVRARQGEQYF.

The chain uses TRBV7-3 and TRBJ2-1; 12 nucleotides align to TRBD2. V trimming: 5 bases; J trimming: 7 bases; junction bases outside the gene matches: 6. The CDR3 is 15 amino acids. The germline gives CDR1 SGHTA, CDR2 FQGTGA. CDR3 nucleotide sequence: TGTGCCAGCAGCATGCTAGCGGGAGGGCGAAATGAGCAGTTCTTC. This encodes CASSMLAGGRNEQFF.

This clonotype was counted only a few times. The chain combines TRBV12-5 with TRBJ2-1, with 7 bases lining up with TRBD2. V was clipped by 1 base and J by 6 bases; unmatched bases: 12. CDR1 is LGHNT and CDR2 is FRNRAP in the germline V gene. This CDR3 has 17 amino acids. This chain's CDR3 is CASGLEVAGPNLNEQFF. The CDR3, as DNA: TGTGCTAGTGGTTTGGAAGTAGCGGGCCCGAACCTCAATGAGCAGTTCTTC.